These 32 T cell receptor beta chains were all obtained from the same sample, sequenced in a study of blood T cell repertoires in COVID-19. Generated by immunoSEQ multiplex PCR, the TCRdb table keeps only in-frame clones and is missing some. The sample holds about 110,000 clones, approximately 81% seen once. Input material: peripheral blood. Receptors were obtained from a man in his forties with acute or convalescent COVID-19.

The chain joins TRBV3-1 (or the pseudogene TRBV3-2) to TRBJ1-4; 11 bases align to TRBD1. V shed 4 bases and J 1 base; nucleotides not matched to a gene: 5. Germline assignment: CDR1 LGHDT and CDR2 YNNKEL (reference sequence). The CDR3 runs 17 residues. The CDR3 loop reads CASSRRGTGGTNEKLFF. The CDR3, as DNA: TGTGCCAGCAGCCGGAGAGGGACAGGGGGAACTAATGAAAAACTGTTTTTT.

This CDR3 is CASSQDRVFGELFF. The CDR3 bases are TGTGCCAGCAGCCAGGACAGAGTTTTCGGGGAGCTGTTTTTT. The gene calls are TRBV11-2 and TRBJ2-2; D possibly corresponds to TRBD1 (6 bases). The CDR3 runs 14 residues. Trimming cost V 5 bases and J 7 bases, with 14 bases left between them. Germline-derived CDR1 and CDR2 are SGHAT and FQNNGV.

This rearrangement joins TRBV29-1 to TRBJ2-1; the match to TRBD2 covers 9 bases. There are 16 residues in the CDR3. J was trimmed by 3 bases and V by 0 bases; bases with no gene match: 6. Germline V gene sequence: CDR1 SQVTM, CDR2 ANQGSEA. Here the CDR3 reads CSVEDLAGEYYNEQFF. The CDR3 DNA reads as TGCAGCGTTGAAGATTTAGCGGGGGAATACTACAATGAGCAGTTCTTC.

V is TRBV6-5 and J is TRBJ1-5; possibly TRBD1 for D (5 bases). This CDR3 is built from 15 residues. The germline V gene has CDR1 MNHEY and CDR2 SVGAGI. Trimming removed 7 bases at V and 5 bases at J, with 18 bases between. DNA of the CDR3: TGTGCCAGCACCCACGAGACAGTGTCATATCAGCCCCAGCATTTT. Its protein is CASTHETVSYQPQHF.

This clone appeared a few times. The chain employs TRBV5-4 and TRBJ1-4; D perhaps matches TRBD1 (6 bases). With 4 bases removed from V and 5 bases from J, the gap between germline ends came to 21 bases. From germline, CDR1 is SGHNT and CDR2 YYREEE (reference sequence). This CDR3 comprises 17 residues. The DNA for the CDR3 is TGTGCCAGCAGCACTTTACCAACAGGGACCTTCAATGAAAAACTGTTTTTT. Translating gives CASSTLPTGTFNEKLFF.

The CDR3 loop is CAAVQGGGTEAFF. CDR3 sequence (DNA): TGTGCCGCAGTACAGGGTGGGGGCACTGAAGCTTTCTTT. The chain recombines TRBV6-5 with TRBJ1-1, with D possibly matching TRBD1 (6 bases). The germline V gene has CDR1 MNHEY and CDR2 SVGAGI. The CDR3 is 13 amino acids. Deletions cut 11 bases from V and 4 bases from J, with 17 bases between.

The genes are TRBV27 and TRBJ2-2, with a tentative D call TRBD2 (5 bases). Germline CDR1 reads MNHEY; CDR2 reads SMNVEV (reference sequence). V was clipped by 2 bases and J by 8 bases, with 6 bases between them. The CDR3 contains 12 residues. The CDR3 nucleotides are TGTGCCAGCAGTTTAACGGGGGGGGAGCTGTTTTTT. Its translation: CASSLTGGELFF.

The CDR3 protein is CASSLMSNEQFF. CDR3 coding DNA: TGTGCCAGCAGCTTGATGAGCAATGAGCAGTTCTTC. The chain uses TRBV11-2 and TRBJ2-1; D uncertain. The CDR3 runs to 12 residues. V lost 3 bases and J lost 6, with 6 bases in between. Germline values: CDR1 SGHAT, CDR2 FQNNGV.

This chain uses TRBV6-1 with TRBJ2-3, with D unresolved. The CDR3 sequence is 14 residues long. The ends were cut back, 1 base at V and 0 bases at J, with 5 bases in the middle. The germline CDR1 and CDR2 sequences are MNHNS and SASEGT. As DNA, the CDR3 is TGTGCCAGCAGTGAAGTCGGTAGCACAGATACGCAGTATTTT. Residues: CASSEVGSTDTQYF.

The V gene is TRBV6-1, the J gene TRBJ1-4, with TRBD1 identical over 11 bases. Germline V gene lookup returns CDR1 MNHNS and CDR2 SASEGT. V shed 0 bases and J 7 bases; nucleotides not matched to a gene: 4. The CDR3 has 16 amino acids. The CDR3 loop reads CASSEAAGTGGEKLFF. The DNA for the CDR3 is TGTGCCAGCAGTGAAGCAGCCGGGACAGGGGGTGAAAAACTGTTTTTT.

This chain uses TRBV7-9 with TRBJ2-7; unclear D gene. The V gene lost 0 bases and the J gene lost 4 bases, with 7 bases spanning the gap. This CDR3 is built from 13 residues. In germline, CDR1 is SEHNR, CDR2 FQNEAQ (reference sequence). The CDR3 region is CASSLAVAYEQYF. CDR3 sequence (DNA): TGTGCCAGCAGCTTAGCGGTAGCATACGAGCAGTACTTC. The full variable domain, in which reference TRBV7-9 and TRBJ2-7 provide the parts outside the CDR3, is DTGVSQNPRHKITKRGQNVTFRCDPISEHNRLYWYRQTLGQGPEFLTYFQNEAQLEKSRLLSDRFSAERPKGSFSTLEIQRTEQGDSAMYLCASSLAVAYEQYFGPGTRLTVT.

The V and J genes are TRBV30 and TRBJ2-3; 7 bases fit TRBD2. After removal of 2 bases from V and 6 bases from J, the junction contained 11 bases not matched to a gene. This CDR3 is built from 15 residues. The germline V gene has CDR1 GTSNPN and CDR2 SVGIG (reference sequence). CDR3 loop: CAWSTLATPADTQYF. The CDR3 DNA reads TGTGCCTGGAGTACACTAGCGACCCCTGCGGATACGCAGTATTTT.

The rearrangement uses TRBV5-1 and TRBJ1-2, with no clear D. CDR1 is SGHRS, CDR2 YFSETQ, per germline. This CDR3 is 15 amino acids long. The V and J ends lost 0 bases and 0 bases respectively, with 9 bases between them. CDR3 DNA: TGCGCCAGCAGCTTGGACGCAGGATCTAACTATGGCTACACCTTC. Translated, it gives CASSLDAGSNYGYTF.

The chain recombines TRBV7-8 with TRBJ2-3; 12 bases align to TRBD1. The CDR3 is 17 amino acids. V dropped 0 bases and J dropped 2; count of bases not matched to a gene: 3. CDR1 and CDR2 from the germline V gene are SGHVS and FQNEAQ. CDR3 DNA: TGTGCCAGCAGCTTAGCCGGGACAGGGGGCTACACAGATACGCAGTATTTT. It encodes CASSLAGTGGYTDTQYF.

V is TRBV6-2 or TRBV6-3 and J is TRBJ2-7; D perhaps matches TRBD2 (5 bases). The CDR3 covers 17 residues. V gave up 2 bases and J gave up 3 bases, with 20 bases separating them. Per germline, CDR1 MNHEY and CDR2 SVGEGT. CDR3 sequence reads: CASSYGSEGSFNYEQYF. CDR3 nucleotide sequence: TGTGCCAGCAGTTACGGGTCTGAGGGAAGTTTCAACTACGAGCAGTACTTC.

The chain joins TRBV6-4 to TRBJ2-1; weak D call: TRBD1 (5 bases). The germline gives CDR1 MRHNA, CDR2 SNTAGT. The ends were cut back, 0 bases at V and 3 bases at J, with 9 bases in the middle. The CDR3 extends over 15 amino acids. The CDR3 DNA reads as TGTGCCAGCAGTGACTCGTCAGGGTTCTACAATGAGCAGTTCTTC. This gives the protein CASSDSSGFYNEQFF.

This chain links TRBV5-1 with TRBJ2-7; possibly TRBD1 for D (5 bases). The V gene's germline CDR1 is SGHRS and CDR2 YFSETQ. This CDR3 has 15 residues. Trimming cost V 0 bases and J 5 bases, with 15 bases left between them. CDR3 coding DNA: TGCGCCAGCAGCTTGGCCCAGGCAGGGATTAACGAGCAGTACTTC. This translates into CASSLAQAGINEQYF.

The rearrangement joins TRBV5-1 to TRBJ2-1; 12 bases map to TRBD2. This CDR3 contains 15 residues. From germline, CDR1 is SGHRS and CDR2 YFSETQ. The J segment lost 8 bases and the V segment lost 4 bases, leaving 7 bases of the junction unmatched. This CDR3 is CASSPRTSGADEQFF. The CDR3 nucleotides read TGCGCCAGCAGCCCGAGGACTAGCGGGGCCGATGAGCAGTTCTTC.

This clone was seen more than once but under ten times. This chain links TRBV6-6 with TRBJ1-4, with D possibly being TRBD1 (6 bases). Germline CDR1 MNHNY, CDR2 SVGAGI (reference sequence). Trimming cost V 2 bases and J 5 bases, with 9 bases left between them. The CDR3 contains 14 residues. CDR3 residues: CASSYGQGNEKLFF. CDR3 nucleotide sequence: TGTGCCAGCAGTTACGGGCAGGGGAATGAAAAACTGTTTTTT.

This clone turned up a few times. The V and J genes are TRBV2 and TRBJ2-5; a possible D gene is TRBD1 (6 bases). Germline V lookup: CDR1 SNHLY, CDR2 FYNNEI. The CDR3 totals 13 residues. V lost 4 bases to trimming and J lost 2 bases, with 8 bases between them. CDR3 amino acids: CASSGTEQETQYF. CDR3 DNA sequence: TGTGCCAGCAGTGGGACAGAACAAGAGACCCAGTACTTC.

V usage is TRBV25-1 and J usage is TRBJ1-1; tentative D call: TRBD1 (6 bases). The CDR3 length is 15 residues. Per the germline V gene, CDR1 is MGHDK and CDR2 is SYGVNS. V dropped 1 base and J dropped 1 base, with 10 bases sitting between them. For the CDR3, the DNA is TGTGCCAGCAGTGAATCGCCAGGGGAGAACACTGAAGCTTTCTTT. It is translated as CASSESPGENTEAFF.

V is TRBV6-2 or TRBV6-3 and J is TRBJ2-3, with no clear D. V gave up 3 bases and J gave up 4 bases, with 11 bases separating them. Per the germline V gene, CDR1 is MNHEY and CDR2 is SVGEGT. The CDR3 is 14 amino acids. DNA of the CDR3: TGTGCCAGCAGTTATCAGGCCTTCGCAGATACGCAGTATTTT. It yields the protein CASSYQAFADTQYF.

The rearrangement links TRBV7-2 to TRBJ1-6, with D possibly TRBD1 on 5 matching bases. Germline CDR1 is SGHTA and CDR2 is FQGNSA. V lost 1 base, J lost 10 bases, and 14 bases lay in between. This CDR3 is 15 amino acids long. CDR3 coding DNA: TGTGCCAGCAGCTTAGAATTCGGGGGTTGGTCACCCCTCCACTTT. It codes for CASSLEFGGWSPLHF.

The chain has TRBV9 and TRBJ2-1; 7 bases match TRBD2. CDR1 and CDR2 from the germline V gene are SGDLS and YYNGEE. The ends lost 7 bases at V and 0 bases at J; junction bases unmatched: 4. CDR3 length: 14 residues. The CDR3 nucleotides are TGTGCCAGCGACGGCGGGAGCTCCTACAATGAGCAGTTCTTC. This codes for CASDGGSSYNEQFF.

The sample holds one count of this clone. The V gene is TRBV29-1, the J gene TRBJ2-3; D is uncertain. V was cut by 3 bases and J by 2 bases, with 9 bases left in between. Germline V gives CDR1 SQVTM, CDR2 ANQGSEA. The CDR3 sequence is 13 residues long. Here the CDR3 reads CSVDVPYTDTQYF. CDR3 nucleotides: TGCAGCGTTGATGTCCCCTACACAGATACGCAGTATTTT.

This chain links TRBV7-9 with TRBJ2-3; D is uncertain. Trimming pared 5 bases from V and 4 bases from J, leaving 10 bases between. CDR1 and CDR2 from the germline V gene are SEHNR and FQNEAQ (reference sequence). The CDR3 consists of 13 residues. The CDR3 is CASSRPAADTQYF. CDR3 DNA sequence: TGTGCCAGCAGCCGCCCGGCGGCAGATACGCAGTATTTT.

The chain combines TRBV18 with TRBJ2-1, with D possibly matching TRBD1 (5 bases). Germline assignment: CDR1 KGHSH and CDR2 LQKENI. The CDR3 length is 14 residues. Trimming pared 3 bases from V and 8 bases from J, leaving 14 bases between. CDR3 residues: CASSPGLHRDEQFF. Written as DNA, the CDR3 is TGTGCCAGCTCACCGGGGCTCCACCGCGATGAGCAGTTCTTC.

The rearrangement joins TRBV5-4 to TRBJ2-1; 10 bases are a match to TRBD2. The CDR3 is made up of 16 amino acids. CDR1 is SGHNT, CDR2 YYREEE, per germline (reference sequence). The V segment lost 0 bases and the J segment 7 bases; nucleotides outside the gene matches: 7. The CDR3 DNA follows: TGTGCCAGCAGCTTGGAAGCGGGGGGGTCAGGTAATGAGCAGTTCTTC. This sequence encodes CASSLEAGGSGNEQFF.

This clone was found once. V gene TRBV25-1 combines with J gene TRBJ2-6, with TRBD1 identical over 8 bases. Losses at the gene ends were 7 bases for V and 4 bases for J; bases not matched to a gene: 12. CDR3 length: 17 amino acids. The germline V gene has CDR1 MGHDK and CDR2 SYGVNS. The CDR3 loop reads CASTRTGTLPGANVLTF. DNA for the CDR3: TGTGCCAGCACCAGGACAGGGACCCTCCCAGGGGCCAACGTCCTGACTTTC.

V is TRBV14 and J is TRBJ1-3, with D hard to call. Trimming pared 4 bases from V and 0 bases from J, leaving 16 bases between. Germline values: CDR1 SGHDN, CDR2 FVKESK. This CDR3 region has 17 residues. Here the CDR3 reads CASSLFQTGISGNTIYF. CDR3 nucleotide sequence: TGTGCCAGCAGCCTCTTTCAAACGGGGATCTCTGGAAACACCATATATTTT.

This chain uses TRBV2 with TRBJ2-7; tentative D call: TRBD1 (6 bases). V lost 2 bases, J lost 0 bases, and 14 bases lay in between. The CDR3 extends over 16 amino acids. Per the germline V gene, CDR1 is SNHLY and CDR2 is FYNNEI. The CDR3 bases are TGTGCCAGCAGTGAATTCCCAGGGGAAGCCTCCTACGAGCAGTACTTC. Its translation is CASSEFPGEASYEQYF.

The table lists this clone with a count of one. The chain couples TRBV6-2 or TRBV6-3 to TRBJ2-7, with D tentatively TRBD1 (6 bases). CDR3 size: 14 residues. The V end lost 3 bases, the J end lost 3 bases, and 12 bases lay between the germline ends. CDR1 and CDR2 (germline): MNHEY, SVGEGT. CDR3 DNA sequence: TGTGCCAGCAGTTATCTAACAGGGAACTACGAGCAGTACTTC. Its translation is CASSYLTGNYEQYF.